A single T cell receptor beta chain is shown here with its context. What it binds is unknown. Other DNA variants within this sample encode the same CDR3. A deep-level run was used for the assay. Profiled with immunoSEQ multiplex PCR; TCRdb holds only in-frame clones, not every one. This sample has 550,000 to 750,000 clones; 92% occur once, and the top ten carry roughly 22%. Naive CD8 isolation took CD45RO-negative cells positively selected for CCR7 and excluded terminally differentiated effector memory CD45RA+ cells. This specimen comes from a study of shared clonotypes between healthy human individuals. Study observations and caveats: The donor pool, a small one, limited the genetic and exposure-history diversity represented.

Germline assignment: CDR1 MGHDK and CDR2 SYGVNS. V was clipped by 6 bases and J by 7 bases, with 6 bases between them. CDR3 length: 11 amino acids. V usage is TRBV25-1 and J usage is TRBJ1-4; D is unresolved. This sequence was found in a man aged 25 to 40 in good health. Sequencing was done on a sample of naive CD8+ T cells sorted from blood. DNA of the CDR3: TGTGCCAGCAGAGGAGGTGAAAAACTGTTTTTT. It specifies CASRGGEKLFF. The variable domain in full, completed from reference TRBV25-1 and TRBJ1-4, reads EADIYQTPRYLVIGTGKKITLECSQTMGHDKMYWYQQDPGMELHLIHYSYGVNSTEKGDLSSESTVSRIRTEHFPLTLESARPSHTSQYLCASRGGEKLFFGSGTQLSVL.